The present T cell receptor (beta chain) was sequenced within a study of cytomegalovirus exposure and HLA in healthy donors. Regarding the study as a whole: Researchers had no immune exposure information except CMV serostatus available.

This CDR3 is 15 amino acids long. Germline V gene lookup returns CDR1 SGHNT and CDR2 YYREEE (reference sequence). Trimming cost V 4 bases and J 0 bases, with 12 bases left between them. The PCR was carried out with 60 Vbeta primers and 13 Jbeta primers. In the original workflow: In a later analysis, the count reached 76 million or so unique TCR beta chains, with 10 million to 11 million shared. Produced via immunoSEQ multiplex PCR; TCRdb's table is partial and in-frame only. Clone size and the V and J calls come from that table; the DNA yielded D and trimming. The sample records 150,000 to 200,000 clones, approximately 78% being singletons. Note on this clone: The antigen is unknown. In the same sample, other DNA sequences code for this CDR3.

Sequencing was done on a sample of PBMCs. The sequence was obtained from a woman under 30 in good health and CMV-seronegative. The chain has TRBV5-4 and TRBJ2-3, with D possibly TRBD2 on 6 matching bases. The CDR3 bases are TGTGCCAGCAGCCCAGCCGGGACTAGCACAGATACGCAGTATTTT. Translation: CASSPAGTSTDTQYF.